What follows are 10 T cell receptor beta chains derived from one specimen sequenced in a study of blood T cell repertoires in COVID-19. Sequencing was performed with immunoSEQ multiplex PCR; in TCRdb, only in-frame clones are kept and a portion is missing. The sample shows around 500,000 clones, 75% to 90% of them seen only once. The sequencing sample was made of PBMCs or T cells enriched from blood (not recorded which). The receptors here all came from a woman aged 55-69 years who had recovered from COVID-19.

Concerning this clone itself: This CDR3 is also generated by other DNA sequences in the sample. This chain connects TRBV10-3 to TRBJ1-6; the D is unclear. The germline V and J ends were trimmed by 2 bases and 9 bases, with 5 bases remaining between them. This CDR3 is built from 12 residues. CDR1 ENHRY and CDR2 SYGVKD come from the germline V gene. This chain's CDR3 is CAISEGSSPLHF. The CDR3 DNA reads as TGTGCCATCAGTGAGGGGAGTTCACCCCTCCACTTT.

The chain links TRBV6-6 to TRBJ2-7, with a possible D match to TRBD1 (6 bases). The CDR3 has 16 amino acids. The V end lost 0 bases, the J end lost 2 bases, and 14 bases lay between the germline ends. CDR1 and CDR2 (germline): MNHNY, SVGAGI (reference sequence). CDR3 sequence reads: CASSYSRSRGTYEQYF. The CDR3 DNA reads TGTGCCAGCAGTTACTCTCGATCCAGGGGTACCTACGAGCAGTACTTC.

This sequence joins TRBV7-9 and TRBJ2-7; 9 bases are shared with TRBD2. The CDR3 extends over 13 amino acids. Germline CDR1 is SEHNR and CDR2 is FQNEAQ (reference sequence). V gave up 3 bases and J gave up 5 bases; unmatched junction bases: 2. In nucleotides, the CDR3 is TGTGCCAGCAGCTTTGCGGGGGGGAACGAGCAGTACTTC. This codes for CASSFAGGNEQYF.

The CDR3 loop is CASSLVAGVGGLNSPLHF. CDR3 DNA: TGTGCCAGCAGCTTAGTCGCTGGTGTTGGAGGGCTTAATTCACCCCTCCACTTT. The J gene is TRBJ1-6, the V gene TRBV7-8; D not certain. This CDR3 spans 18 amino acids. Germline CDR1 reads SGHVS; CDR2 reads FQNEAQ. Between the trimmed V and J ends, which lost 1 base and 6 bases, there was a span of 19 bases.

V is TRBV2 and J is TRBJ1-2, with D unresolved. V was cut by 1 base and J by 0 bases, with 9 bases left in between. The CDR3 runs to 15 residues. Germline CDR1 reads SNHLY; CDR2 reads FYNNEI. The CDR3 DNA reads TGTGCCAGCAGTGAAGGACTGACGTCTAACTATGGCTACACCTTC. Protein sequence: CASSEGLTSNYGYTF.

The V call is TRBV5-1, the J call TRBJ2-1; 8 nucleotides agree with TRBD2. V gave up 3 bases and J gave up 5 bases; unmatched junction bases: 7. The CDR3 is 15 amino acids. Germline CDR1 and CDR2: SGHRS and YFSETQ. CDR3 residues: CASSSPGGLNNEQFF. CDR3 bases: TGCGCCAGCAGCTCCCCGGGGGGGCTTAACAATGAGCAGTTCTTC.

V is TRBV2 and J is TRBJ2-7, with TRBD2 matching 9 bases. Germline V CDR1 and CDR2: SNHLY, FYNNEI. The CDR3 runs 14 residues. Trimming cost V 7 bases and J 1 base; bases outside gene matches: 5. DNA for the CDR3: TGTGCCAGCAAGCCCCTAGCGGGGTCCTACGAGCAGTACTTC. This codes for CASKPLAGSYEQYF.

The V and J genes are TRBV5-4 and TRBJ1-4; the match to TRBD1 covers 7 bases. The CDR3 is 16 residues long. After removal of 5 bases from V and 0 bases from J, the junction contained 7 bases not matched to a gene. CDR1 is SGHNT and CDR2 is YYREEE in the germline V gene (reference sequence). The CDR3 bases are TGTGCCAGCAGTTTTGGACAGGCCGCAACTAATGAAAAACTGTTTTTT. This translates into CASSFGQAATNEKLFF. The full variable domain, its missing parts supplied by reference TRBV5-4 and TRBJ1-4, is ETGVTQSPTHLIKTRGQQVTLRCSSQSGHNTVSWYQQALGQGPQFIFQYYREEENGRGNFPPRFSGLQFPNYSSELNVNALELDDSALYLCASSFGQAATNEKLFFGSGTQLSVL.

CDR3 residues: CASSGRSGGFFPLHF. The CDR3 region has the DNA TGTGCCAGCAGCGGACGAAGCGGGGGCTTCTTCCCCCTCCACTTT. The J gene is TRBJ1-6, the V gene TRBV9, with D perhaps matching TRBD1 (6 bases). CDR3 length: 15 amino acids. V gave up 3 bases and J gave up 13 bases, with 20 bases separating them. CDR1 and CDR2 from the germline V gene are SGDLS and YYNGEE.

The J gene is TRBJ2-2, the V gene TRBV12-5; D uncertain. The germline V gene has CDR1 LGHNT and CDR2 FRNRAP. This CDR3 has 13 residues. The CDR3 protein is CASVRSNTGELFF. Written as DNA, the CDR3 is TGTGCCTCCGTGAGGTCGAACACCGGGGAGCTGTTTTTT.